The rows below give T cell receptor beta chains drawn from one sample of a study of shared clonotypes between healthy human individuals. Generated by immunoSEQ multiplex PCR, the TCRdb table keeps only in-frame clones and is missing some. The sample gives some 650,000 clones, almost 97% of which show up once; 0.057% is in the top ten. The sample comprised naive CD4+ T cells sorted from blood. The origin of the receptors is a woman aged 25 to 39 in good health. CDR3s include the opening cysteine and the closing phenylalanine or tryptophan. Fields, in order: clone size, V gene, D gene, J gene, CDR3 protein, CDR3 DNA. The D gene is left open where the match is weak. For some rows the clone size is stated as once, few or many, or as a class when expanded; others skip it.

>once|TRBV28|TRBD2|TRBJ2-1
CASSLVGTSGSNEQFF
TGTGCCAGCAGTTTAGTCGGGACTAGCGGGAGTAATGAGCAGTTCTTC
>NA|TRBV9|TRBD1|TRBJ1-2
CASSVEGTGVYGYTF
TGTGCCAGCAGCGTAGAGGGGACAGGGGTCTATGGCTACACCTTC
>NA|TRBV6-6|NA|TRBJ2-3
CASSYRGADTQYF
TGTGCCAGCAGTTACAGAGGGGCAGATACGCAGTATTTT
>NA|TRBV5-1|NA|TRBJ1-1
CASSLGGPGTEAFF
TGCGCCAGCAGCTTGGGGGGTCCGGGGACTGAAGCTTTCTTT
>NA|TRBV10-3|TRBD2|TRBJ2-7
CAIRGRANTYEQYF
TGTGCCATCAGAGGGAGGGCCAATACCTACGAGCAGTACTTC
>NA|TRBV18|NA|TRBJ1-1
CASSSGLDTEAFF
TGTGCCAGCTCCTCCGGGCTGGACACTGAAGCTTTCTTT
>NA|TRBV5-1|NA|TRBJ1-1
CASKAQGNTEAFF
TGCGCCAGCAAGGCACAGGGAAACACTGAAGCTTTCTTT
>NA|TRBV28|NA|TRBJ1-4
CASSFRPYPTEKLFF
TGTGCCAGCAGTTTCCGTCCTTATCCCACTGAAAAACTGTTTTTT
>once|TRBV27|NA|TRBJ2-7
CASSFREGSSYEQYF
TGTGCCAGCAGTTTCAGAGAGGGAAGCTCCTACGAGCAGTACTTC
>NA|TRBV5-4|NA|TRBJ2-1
CASRYIDSYNEQFF
TGTGCCAGCAGATATATTGATTCCTACAATGAGCAGTTCTTC
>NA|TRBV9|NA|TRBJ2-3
CASSVFSLELGDTQYF
TGTGCCAGCAGCGTATTTAGCTTGGAATTAGGGGATACGCAGTATTTT
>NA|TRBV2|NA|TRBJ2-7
CASSEDRAYEQYF
TGTGCCAGCAGTGAAGACCGAGCCTACGAGCAGTACTTC
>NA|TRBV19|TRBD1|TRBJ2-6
CASSIGQGEAGANVLTF
TGTGCCAGTAGTATAGGACAGGGTGAAGCTGGGGCCAACGTCCTGACTTTC
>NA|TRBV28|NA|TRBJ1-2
CASSLVRGLGYTF
TGTGCCAGCAGTTTGGTAAGAGGACTCGGCTACACCTTC
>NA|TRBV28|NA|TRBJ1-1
CASSPVSQNTEAFF
TGTGCCAGCAGCCCAGTGAGCCAGAACACTGAAGCTTTCTTT
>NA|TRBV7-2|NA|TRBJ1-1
CASSLGGSYTEAFF
TGTGCCAGCAGCTTAGGTGGGAGCTACACTGAAGCTTTCTTT
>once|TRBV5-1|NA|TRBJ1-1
CASSYLQGSNTEAFF
TGCGCCAGCAGCTACCTACAGGGATCAAACACTGAAGCTTTCTTT
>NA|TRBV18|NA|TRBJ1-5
CASSVDSKNQPQHF
TGTGCCAGCTCAGTAGACAGCAAAAATCAGCCCCAGCATTTT
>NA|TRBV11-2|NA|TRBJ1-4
CASSRVLGPDEKLFF
TGTGCCAGCAGCCGCGTGTTGGGGCCCGATGAAAAACTGTTTTTT
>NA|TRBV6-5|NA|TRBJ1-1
CASSYSRVGMNTEAFF
TGTGCCAGCAGTTACTCAAGGGTGGGCATGAACACTGAAGCTTTCTTT
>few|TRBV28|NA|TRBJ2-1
CASSLDYNEQFF
TGTGCCAGCAGTTTAGACTACAATGAGCAGTTCTTC
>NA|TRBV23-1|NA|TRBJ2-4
CAKIQSLVLAKNIQYF
TGCGCCAAGATCCAGTCCCTGGTCTTAGCCAAAAACATTCAGTACTTC
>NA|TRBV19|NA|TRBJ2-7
CASRMGHSIPYEQYF
TGTGCCAGTAGAATGGGGCACTCCATCCCCTACGAGCAGTACTTC
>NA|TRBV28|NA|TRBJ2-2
CATKQSVANTGELFF
TGTGCCACCAAGCAGTCGGTGGCGAACACCGGGGAGCTGTTTTTT
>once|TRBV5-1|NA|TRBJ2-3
CASSLGGGTDTQYF
TGCGCCAGCAGCTTGGGAGGGGGGACAGATACGCAGTATTTT
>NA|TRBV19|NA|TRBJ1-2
CASKRARSYGYTF
TGTGCCAGTAAAAGGGCTCGGTCCTATGGCTACACCTTC
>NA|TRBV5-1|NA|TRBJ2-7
CASSPEGVREQYF
TGCGCCAGCAGCCCGGAGGGGGTCAGAGAGCAGTACTTC
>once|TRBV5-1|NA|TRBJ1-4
CASSRRGDEKLFF
TGCGCCAGCAGCCGGAGGGGAGATGAAAAACTGTTTTTT
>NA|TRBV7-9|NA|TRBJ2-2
CASSLREGGTGELFF
TGTGCCAGCAGCTTACGGGAAGGGGGAACCGGGGAGCTGTTTTTT
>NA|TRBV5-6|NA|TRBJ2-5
CASSGTGTQETQYF
TGTGCCAGCAGCGGAACAGGGACTCAAGAGACCCAGTACTTC
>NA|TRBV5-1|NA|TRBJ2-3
CASSFAQGTDTDTQYF
TGCGCCAGCAGCTTCGCCCAGGGGACCGACACAGATACGCAGTATTTT
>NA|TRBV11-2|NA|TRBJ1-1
CASSVPWRKNTEAFF
TGTGCCAGCAGCGTCCCGTGGAGGAAGAACACTGAAGCTTTCTTT
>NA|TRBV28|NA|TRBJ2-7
CASSLAGHLYEQYF
TGTGCCAGCAGTTTGGCGGGGCACCTCTACGAGCAGTACTTC
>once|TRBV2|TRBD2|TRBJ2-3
CASSEEGGSSGRNADTQYF
TGTGCCAGCAGTGAAGAAGGAGGGAGTAGCGGGAGAAATGCAGATACGCAGTATTTT
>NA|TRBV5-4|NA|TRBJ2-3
CASSLGPDRGTDTQYF
TGTGCCAGCAGCTTAGGCCCGGATAGGGGCACAGATACGCAGTATTTT
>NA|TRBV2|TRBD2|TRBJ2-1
CASSLGLAGASDEQFF
TGTGCCAGCAGTCTGGGACTAGCGGGAGCGTCCGATGAGCAGTTCTTC
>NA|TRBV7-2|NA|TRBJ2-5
CASSIRERSGEQYF
TGTGCCAGCAGCATCCGGGAGCGGTCTGGGGAGCAGTACTTC
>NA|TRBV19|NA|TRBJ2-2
CASRVLMNTGELFF
TGTGCCAGTAGGGTACTTATGAACACCGGGGAGCTGTTTTTT
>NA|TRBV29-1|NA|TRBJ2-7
CSAVGYEQYF
TGCAGCGCCGTGGGTTACGAGCAGTACTTC
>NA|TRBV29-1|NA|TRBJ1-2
CSVEDWLLDQYGYTF
TGCAGCGTTGAAGATTGGTTACTAGACCAATATGGCTACACCTTC
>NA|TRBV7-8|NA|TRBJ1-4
CASSLGPYLSNEKLFF
TGTGCCAGCAGCTTGGGGCCCTACCTATCAAATGAAAAACTGTTTTTT